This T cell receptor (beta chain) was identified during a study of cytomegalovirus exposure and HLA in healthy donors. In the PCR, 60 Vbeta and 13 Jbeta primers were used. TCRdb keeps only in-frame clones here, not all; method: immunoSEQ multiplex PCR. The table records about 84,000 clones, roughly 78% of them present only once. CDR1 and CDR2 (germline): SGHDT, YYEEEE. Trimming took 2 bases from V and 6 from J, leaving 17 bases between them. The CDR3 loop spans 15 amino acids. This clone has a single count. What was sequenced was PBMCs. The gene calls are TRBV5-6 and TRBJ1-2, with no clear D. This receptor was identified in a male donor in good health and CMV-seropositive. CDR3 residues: CASSLDNRPSHGYTF. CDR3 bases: TGTGCCAGCAGCTTAGACAACCGTCCTTCGCATGGCTACACCTTC.